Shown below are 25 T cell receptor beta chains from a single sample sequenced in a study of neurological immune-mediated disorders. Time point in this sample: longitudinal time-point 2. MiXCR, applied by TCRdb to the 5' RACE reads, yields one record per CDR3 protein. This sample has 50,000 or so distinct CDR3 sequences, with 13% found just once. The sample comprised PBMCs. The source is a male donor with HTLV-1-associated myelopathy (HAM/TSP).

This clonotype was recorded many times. Here the CDR3 DNA reads TGCGCCAGCAGCTTGTGGGAGAGCTCCTACAATGAGCAGTTCTTC. This translates into CASSLWESSYNEQFF. This chain uses TRBV5-1 with TRBJ2-1; the D gene is possibly TRBD2 (5 bases). The CDR3 runs 15 residues. Germline V gene sequence: CDR1 SGHRS, CDR2 YFSETQ. V shed 1 base and J shed 0 bases, with 8 bases lying between them.

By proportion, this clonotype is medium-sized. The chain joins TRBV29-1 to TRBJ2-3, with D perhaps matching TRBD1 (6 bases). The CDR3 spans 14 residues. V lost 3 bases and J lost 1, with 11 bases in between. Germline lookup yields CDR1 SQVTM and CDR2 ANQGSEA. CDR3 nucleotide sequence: TGCAGCGTTGACGGGACAACAGGCACAGATACGCAGTATTTT. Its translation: CSVDGTTGTDTQYF.

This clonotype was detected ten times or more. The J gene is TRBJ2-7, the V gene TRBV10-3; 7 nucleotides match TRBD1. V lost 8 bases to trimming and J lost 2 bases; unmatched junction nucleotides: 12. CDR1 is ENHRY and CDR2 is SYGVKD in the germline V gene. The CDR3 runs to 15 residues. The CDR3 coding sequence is TGTGCCATCCGCCCGACAGGGCCCCCCCCCTACGAGCAGTACTTC. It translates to CAIRPTGPPPYEQYF.

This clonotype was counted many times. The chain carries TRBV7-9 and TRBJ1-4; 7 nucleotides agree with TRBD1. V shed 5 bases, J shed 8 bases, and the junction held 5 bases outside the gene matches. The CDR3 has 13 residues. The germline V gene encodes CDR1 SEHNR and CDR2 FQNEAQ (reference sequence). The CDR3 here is CASSPRTGEKLFF. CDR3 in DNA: TGTGCCAGCAGCCCTAGGACAGGCGAAAAACTGTTTTTT.

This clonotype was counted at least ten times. The CDR3 is CASSDSVGSEAFF. The CDR3 bases are TGTGCCAGCAGTGACTCCGTCGGTTCAGAAGCTTTCTTT. The V gene is TRBV6-1, the J gene TRBJ1-1, with D uncertain. Germline CDR1 is MNHNS and CDR2 is SASEGT. The CDR3 totals 13 residues. Between the trimmed V and J ends, which lost 3 bases and 8 bases, there was a span of 13 bases.

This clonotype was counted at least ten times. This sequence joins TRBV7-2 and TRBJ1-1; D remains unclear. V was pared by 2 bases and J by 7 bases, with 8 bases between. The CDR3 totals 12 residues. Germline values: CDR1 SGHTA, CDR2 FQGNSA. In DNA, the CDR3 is TGTGCCAGCAGCTTAAATCGGTTTGAAGCTTTCTTT. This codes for CASSLNRFEAFF.

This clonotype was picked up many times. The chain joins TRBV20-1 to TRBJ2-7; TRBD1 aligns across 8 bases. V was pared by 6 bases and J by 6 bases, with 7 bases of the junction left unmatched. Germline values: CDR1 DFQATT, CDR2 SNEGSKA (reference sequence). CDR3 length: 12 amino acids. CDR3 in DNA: TGCAGTGCACCGCGACAGGGGACCGAGCAGTACTTC. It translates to CSAPRQGTEQYF.

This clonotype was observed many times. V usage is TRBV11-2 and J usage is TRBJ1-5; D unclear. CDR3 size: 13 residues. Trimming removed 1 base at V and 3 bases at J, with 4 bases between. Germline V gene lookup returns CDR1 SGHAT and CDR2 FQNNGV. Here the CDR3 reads CASSLAPNQPQHF. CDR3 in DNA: TGTGCCAGCAGCTTAGCCCCCAATCAGCCCCAGCATTTT. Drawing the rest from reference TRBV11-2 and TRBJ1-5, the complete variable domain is EAGVAQSPRYKIIEKRQSVAFWCNPISGHATLYWYQQILGQGPKLLIQFQNNGVVDDSQLPKDRFSAERLKGVDSTLKIQPAKLEDSAVYLCASSLAPNQPQHFGDGTRLSIL.

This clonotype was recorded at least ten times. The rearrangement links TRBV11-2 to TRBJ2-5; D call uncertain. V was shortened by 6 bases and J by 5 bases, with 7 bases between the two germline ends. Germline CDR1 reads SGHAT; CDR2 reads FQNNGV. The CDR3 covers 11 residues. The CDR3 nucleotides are TGTGCCAGCAGGATCGGCGAGACCCAGTACTTC. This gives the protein CASRIGETQYF.

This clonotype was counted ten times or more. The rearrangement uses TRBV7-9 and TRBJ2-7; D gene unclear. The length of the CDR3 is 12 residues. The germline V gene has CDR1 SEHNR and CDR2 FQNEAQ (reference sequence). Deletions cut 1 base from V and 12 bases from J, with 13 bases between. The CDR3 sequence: CASSLDQDLWYF. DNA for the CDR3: TGTGCCAGCAGCTTAGATCAGGACCTTTGGTACTTC. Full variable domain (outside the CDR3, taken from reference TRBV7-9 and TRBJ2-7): DTGVSQNPRHKITKRGQNVTFRCDPISEHNRLYWYRQTLGQGPEFLTYFQNEAQLEKSRLLSDRFSAERPKGSFSTLEIQRTEQGDSAMYLCASSLDQDLWYFGPGTRLTVT.

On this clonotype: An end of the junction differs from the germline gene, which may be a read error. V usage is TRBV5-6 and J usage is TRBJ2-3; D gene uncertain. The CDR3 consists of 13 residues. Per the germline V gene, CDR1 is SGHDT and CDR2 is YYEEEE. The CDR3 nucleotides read TGTGCCAGCAGCTGGGCTCACACAGACACGCAGTATTTT. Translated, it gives CASSWAHTDTQYF.

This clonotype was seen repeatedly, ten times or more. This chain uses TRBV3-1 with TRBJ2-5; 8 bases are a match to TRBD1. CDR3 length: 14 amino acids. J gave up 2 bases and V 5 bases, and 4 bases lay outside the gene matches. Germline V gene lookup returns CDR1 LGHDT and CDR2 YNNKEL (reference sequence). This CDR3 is CASSFRTGQETQYF. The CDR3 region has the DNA TGTGCCAGCAGCTTTAGGACAGGGCAAGAGACCCAGTACTTC.

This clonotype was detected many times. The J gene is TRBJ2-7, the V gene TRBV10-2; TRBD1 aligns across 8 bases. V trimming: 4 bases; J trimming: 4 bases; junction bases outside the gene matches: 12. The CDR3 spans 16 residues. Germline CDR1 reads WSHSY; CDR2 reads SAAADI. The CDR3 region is CASSVLLQGGNYEQYF. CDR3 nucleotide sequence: TGCGCCAGCAGTGTACTTTTACAGGGGGGAAATTACGAGCAGTACTTC.

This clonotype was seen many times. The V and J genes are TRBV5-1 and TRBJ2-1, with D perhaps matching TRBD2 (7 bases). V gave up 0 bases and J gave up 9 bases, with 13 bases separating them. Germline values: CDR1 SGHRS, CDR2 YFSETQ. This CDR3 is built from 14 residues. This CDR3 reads CASSLDGGAVEQFF. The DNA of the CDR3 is TGCGCCAGCAGCTTGGATGGGGGGGCGGTTGAGCAGTTCTTC.

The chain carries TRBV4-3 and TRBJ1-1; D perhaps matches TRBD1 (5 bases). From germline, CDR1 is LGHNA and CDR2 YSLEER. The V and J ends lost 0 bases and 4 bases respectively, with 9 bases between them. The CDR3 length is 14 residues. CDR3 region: CASSQDIGATEAFF. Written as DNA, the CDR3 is TGCGCCAGCAGCCAAGATATAGGGGCCACTGAAGCTTTCTTT.

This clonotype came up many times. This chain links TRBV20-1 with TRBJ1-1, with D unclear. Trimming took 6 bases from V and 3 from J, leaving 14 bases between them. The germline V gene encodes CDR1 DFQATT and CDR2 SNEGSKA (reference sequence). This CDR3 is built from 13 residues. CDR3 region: CSATDSGHTEAFF. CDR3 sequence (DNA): TGCAGTGCCACGGACTCCGGGCACACTGAAGCTTTCTTT.

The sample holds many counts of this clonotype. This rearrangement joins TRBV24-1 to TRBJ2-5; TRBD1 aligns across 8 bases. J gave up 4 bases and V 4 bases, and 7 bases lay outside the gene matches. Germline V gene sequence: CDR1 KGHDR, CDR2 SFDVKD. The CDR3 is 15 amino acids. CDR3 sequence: CATSESDRGLETQYF. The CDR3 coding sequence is TGTGCCACCAGTGAATCCGACAGGGGCTTAGAGACCCAGTACTTC.

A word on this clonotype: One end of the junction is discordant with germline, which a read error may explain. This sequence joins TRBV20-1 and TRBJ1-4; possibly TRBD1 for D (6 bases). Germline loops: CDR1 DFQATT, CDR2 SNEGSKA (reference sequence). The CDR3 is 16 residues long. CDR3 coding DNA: TGTAGTGCTAGGTCGTATACAGGGAATGCGTTTGATAAACTGTTTTTT. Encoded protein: CSARSYTGNAFDKLFF.

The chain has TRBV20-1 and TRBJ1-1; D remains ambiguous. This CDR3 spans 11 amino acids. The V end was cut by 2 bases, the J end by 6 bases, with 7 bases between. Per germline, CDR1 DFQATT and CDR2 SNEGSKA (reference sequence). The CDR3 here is CSARSYPEAFF. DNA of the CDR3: TGCAGTGCTAGATCCTACCCTGAAGCTTTCTTT.

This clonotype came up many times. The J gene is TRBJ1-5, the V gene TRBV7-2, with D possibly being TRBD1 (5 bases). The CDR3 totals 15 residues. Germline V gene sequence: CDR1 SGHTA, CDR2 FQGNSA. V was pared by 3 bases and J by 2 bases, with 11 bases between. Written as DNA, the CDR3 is TGTGCCAGCAGCTTCGACTCGGGGGGCAATCAGCCCCAGCATTTT. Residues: CASSFDSGGNQPQHF.

CDR3: CASSSTGGTDTEAFF. The DNA of the CDR3 is TGTGCCAGCAGTTCCACAGGGGGCACGGACACTGAAGCTTTCTTT. This sequence joins TRBV6-2 or TRBV6-3 and TRBJ1-1, with TRBD1 matching 9 bases. CDR1 is MNHEY, CDR2 SVGEGT, per germline. V trimming: 4 bases; J trimming: 3 bases; junction bases outside the gene matches: 6. The CDR3 loop spans 15 amino acids.

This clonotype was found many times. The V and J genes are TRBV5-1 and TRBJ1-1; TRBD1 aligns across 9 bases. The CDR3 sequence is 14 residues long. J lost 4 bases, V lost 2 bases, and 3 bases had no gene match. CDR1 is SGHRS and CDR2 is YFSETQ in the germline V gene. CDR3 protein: CASSLEDRGTEAFF. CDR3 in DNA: TGCGCCAGCAGCTTAGAGGACAGGGGCACTGAAGCTTTCTTT.

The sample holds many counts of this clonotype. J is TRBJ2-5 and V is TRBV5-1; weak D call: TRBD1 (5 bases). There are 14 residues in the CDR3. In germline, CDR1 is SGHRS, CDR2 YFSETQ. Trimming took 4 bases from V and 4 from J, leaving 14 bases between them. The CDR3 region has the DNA TGCGCCAGCAGCCCCCGACAGACCCCAGAGACCCAGTACTTC. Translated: CASSPRQTPETQYF.

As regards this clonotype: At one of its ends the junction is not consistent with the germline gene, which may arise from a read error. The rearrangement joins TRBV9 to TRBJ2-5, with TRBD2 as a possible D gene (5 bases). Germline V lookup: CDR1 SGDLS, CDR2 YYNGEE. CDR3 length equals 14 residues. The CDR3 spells CASSVARSQETQYF. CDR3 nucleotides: TGTGCCAGTAGCGTAGCCAGGAGCCAAGAGACCCAGTACTTC. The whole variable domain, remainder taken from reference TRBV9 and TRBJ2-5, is DSGVTQTPKHLITATGQRVTLRCSPRSGDLSVYWYQQSLDQGLQFLIQYYNGEERAKGNILERFSAQQFPDLHSELNLSSLELGDSALYFCASSVARSQETQYFGPGTRLLVL.

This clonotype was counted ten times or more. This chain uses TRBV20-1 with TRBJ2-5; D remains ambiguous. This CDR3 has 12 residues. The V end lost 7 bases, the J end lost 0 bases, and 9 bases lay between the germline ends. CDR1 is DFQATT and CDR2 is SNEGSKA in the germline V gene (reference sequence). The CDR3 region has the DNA TGCAGTGTGGGCGCTTACCAAGAGACCCAGTACTTC. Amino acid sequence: CSVGAYQETQYF.